A selection of T cell receptor beta chains follows, all from one sample in a study of post-analysis software for immune sequencing data. TCRdb ran MiXCR on the PCR reads and lists one entry per CDR3 protein. The profile shows fewer than 850,000 distinct CDR3 sequences, 46% of them singletons. Sequences were obtained from blood. The receptors were sampled from a girl aged 10 to 17 with multiple sclerosis. The CDR3 runs from the conserved cysteine through the conserved F or W. The D gene is left open where the match is weak. Clone size is stated in some rows and not others, as once, few, many or a class when expanded.

TRBJ2-7,NA,TRBV20-1,TRBD1,TGCAGTGCTAGGGGACAGGGCCGAACAGCCTACGAGCAGTACTTC,CSARGQGRTAYEQYF
TRBJ2-7,few,TRBV5-1,TRBD1,TGCGCCAGCAGCTTACAGACAGGGAGTAAATATTACGAGCAGTACTTC,CASSLQTGSKYYEQYF
TRBJ2-1,NA,TRBV6-5,TRBD2,TGTGCCAGCAGTTACGGGCTAGCGGAGGGGAATGAGCAGTTCTTC,CASSYGLAEGNEQFF
TRBJ2-5,NA,TRBV6-2/TRBV6-3,TRBD2,TGTGCCAGCAGCCTGTGGGGCCTTACTAGCGGGAGACGGAACAATGAGCAGTACTTC,CASSLWGLTSGRRNNEQYF
TRBJ2-7,few,TRBV29-1,TRBD1,TGCAGCGTTAGGGACAGAGTATACGAGCAGTACTTC,CSVRDRVYEQYF
TRBJ2-7,NA,TRBV28,NA,TGTGCCAGCAGTTCAGGGGTCTGGTCCTACGAGCAGTACTTC,CASSSGVWSYEQYF
TRBJ2-4,NA,TRBV20-1,TRBD2,TGCAGTGCTAGGCCCGCCCTACTAGCGGAGGGGGGAAACATTCAGTACTTC,CSARPALLAEGGNIQYF
TRBJ2-5,NA,TRBV2,NA,TGTGCCAGCGACTACATGGACGGGGAGACCCAGTACTTC,CASDYMDGETQYF
TRBJ2-7,NA,TRBV20-1,NA,TGCAGTGCTAGAGATGGAACAGGGCTTACCTACGAGCAGTACTTC,CSARDGTGLTYEQYF
TRBJ1-5,NA,TRBV2,NA,TGTGCCAGCAGTGACCCGGCCTATCAGCCCCAGCATTTT,CASSDPAYQPQHF
TRBJ2-4,NA,TRBV7-9,NA,TGTGCCAGCAGCTTAGGGAACGACCCAAACATTCAGTACTTC,CASSLGNDPNIQYF
TRBJ2-5,few,TRBV7-2,NA,TGTGCCAGCAGCTTAGAATCGTTGGAGACCCAGTACTTC,CASSLESLETQYF
TRBJ2-7,NA,TRBV7-2,TRBD2,TGTGCCAGCAGCCGCCCGGAACTAGCGGTACGAGACGAGCAGTACTTC,CASSRPELAVRDEQYF
TRBJ2-5,NA,TRBV5-1,TRBD2,TGCGCCAGCAGCTTGGAGGTGGGAGGGAGACAAGAGACCCAGTACTTC,CASSLEVGGRQETQYF
TRBJ2-1,few,TRBV7-2,TRBD2,TGTGCCAGCAGCCAGCGGGATTCCTACAATGAGCAGTTCTTC,CASSQRDSYNEQFF
TRBJ2-3,NA,TRBV21-1,NA,TGTGCCAGCAGCTTCCAGGGAGGGCGGGATACGCAGTATTTT,CASSFQGGRDTQYF
TRBJ2-1,NA,TRBV20-1,NA,TGCAGTGCTAGAGAAGAGAGCCAGGCCCTATATGAGCAGTTCTTC,CSAREESQALYEQFF
TRBJ2-1,NA,TRBV12-3/TRBV12-4,NA,TGTGCCAGCAGTCACAACAGGGCGGATGAGCAGTTCTTC,CASSHNRADEQFF
TRBJ1-2,few,TRBV9,NA,TGTGCCAGCAGCAACTCCGGGACGGATGGCTACACCTTC,CASSNSGTDGYTF
TRBJ2-6,NA,TRBV24-1,NA,TGTGCCACCAGTGACCCGGGTAGCGTGTACGGGGCCAACGTCCTGACTTTC,CATSDPGSVYGANVLTF
TRBJ2-2,NA,TRBV7-8,NA,TGTGCCAGCAGCCAACAGGTTAACACCGGGGAGCTGTTTTTT,CASSQQVNTGELFF
TRBJ2-7,few,TRBV7-2,TRBD2,TGTGCCAGCAGCTTAGACGGGGGGGGCTACGAGCAGTACTTC,CASSLDGGGYEQYF
TRBJ2-7,NA,TRBV20-1,NA,TGCAGTGCTAGAGATCCTCGTAGCCGCTACGAGCAGTACTTC,CSARDPRSRYEQYF
TRBJ2-1,NA,TRBV7-2,NA,TGTGCCAGCAGCTTAGTCGGCGGACTCTCCTACAATGAGCAGTTCTTC,CASSLVGGLSYNEQFF
TRBJ1-5,once,TRBV10-3,NA,TGTGCCATCAGTGCAGATCCTAGCAATCAGCCCCAGCATTTT,CAISADPSNQPQHF
TRBJ2-5,few,TRBV28,NA,TGTGCCAGCAGTTTGCAGGGGTACCAAGAGACCCAGTACTTC,CASSLQGYQETQYF
TRBJ2-5,NA,TRBV4-3,NA,TGCGCCAGCAGCCAACGAACGGGGGAGACCCAGTACTTC,CASSQRTGETQYF
TRBJ2-7,NA,TRBV3-1,NA,TGTGCCAGCAGCCAAGATCCTAGCAGTAATTCCTACGAGCAGTACTTC,CASSQDPSSNSYEQYF
TRBJ2-7,few,TRBV5-1,TRBD2,TGCGCCAGCGCGGCCCCGGTAGCGGGAGGGTCCTACGAGCAGTACTTC,CASAAPVAGGSYEQYF